The sequence of this T cell receptor beta chain was determined in a study of cytomegalovirus exposure and HLA in healthy donors. Points from the study as a whole: A few of the chains that were CMV-associated were confirmed in vitro to be specific for CMV antigens. The listing of roughly 160 TCR beta chains classed them as cytomegalovirus-associated.

Trimming removed 5 bases at V and 2 bases at J, with 19 bases between. The germline V gene encodes CDR1 SQVTM and CDR2 ANQGSEA. This CDR3 is built from 16 residues. Researchers ran the PCR with 60 Vbeta and 13 Jbeta primers. TCRdb's copy holds only in-frame clones and misses some; the assay was immunoSEQ multiplex PCR. Here the sample spans fewer than 250,000 clones, around 79% being singletons. A word on this clone: Its target is not known.

V is TRBV29-1 and J is TRBJ1-5; D possibly corresponds to TRBD1 (6 bases). The sample was PBMCs. The TCR was taken from a male donor in good health and CMV-seropositive. The CDR3 nucleotides read TGCAGCGTTCGGGGGGGCGACCATTTTGGCAATCAGCCCCAGCATTTT. Its translation is CSVRGGDHFGNQPQHF.